This T cell receptor beta chain originates from a study of T cell responses to AZD1222 COVID-19 vaccine. Study results and caveats: CD4 TCRs covered the whole spike, strongest at regions 160-218 and 743-854.

This table comes from immunoSEQ multiplex PCR, and its TCRdb copy is limited to in-frame clones, with some not included. The repertoire consists of 150,000 to 200,000 clones, with approximately 90% occurring once and the leading ten covering 0.95% to 1%. Note on this clone: Its target is unknown.

The CDR3 extends over 17 amino acids. V dropped 3 bases and J dropped 1; count of bases not matched to a gene: 9. Germline CDR1 is DFQATT and CDR2 is SNEGSKA (reference sequence). This specimen was peripheral blood, taken on day 0 of AZD1222 vaccination. This receptor was taken from an adult in good health. The rearrangement links TRBV20-1 to TRBJ2-7; 13 bases map to TRBD2. The CDR3 region has the DNA TGCAGTGCTAGTGGGGGACTAGCGGGGCAAATATCCTACGAGCAGTACTTC. Translated: CSASGGLAGQISYEQYF.